Listed below are T cell receptor beta chains from one sample, sequenced in a study of T cell therapy after organ transplantation. The antigens for these receptors are not known. Measured with immunoSEQ multiplex PCR; TCRdb has only the in-frame clones, and not every one. The table has 45,000 to 50,000 clones, about 94% seen once. The starting material was CD8+ T cells from blood, obtained before autologous CMV-specific T cell therapy. Every receptor here comes from a human patient who had received a solid organ transplant and had CMV disease. The CDR3 runs from the conserved cysteine through the conserved F or W. D genes are given only for firm matches. Not every row has a clone size; where given, it reads once, few, many or a size class.

clone size: NA; V gene: TRBV7-8; J gene: TRBJ2-3; D gene: NA; CDR3 protein: CASSLMQADTDTQYF; CDR3 DNA: TGTGCCAGCAGCCTTATGCAGGCTGACACAGATACGCAGTATTTT
clone size: NA; V gene: TRBV30; J gene: TRBJ1-2; D gene: NA; CDR3 protein: CAWSGRYGYTF; CDR3 DNA: TGTGCCTGGAGTGGGCGGTATGGCTACACCTTC
clone size: NA; V gene: TRBV5-1; J gene: TRBJ1-2; D gene: NA; CDR3 protein: CASSLGGSAVRENPRYGYTF; CDR3 DNA: TGCGCCAGCAGCTTGGGAGGGAGTGCAGTAAGGGAAAACCCACGGTATGGCTACACCTTC
clone size: NA; V gene: TRBV11-2; J gene: TRBJ2-3; D gene: TRBD2; CDR3 protein: CASSFIWTSGRTDTQYF; CDR3 DNA: TGTGCCAGCAGCTTCATCTGGACTAGCGGGAGGACAGATACGCAGTATTTT
clone size: NA; V gene: TRBV7-2; J gene: TRBJ2-4; D gene: NA; CDR3 protein: CASSLYGGNIQYF; CDR3 DNA: TGTGCCAGCAGCTTATATGGGGGGAACATTCAGTACTTC
clone size: NA; V gene: TRBV4-1; J gene: TRBJ2-5; D gene: NA; CDR3 protein: CASSARRSETQYF; CDR3 DNA: TGCGCCAGCAGCGCGCGACGGAGTGAGACCCAGTACTTC
clone size: NA; V gene: TRBV13; J gene: TRBJ1-4; D gene: NA; CDR3 protein: CASSLGLRESTNEKLFF; CDR3 DNA: TGTGCCAGCAGCTTAGGACTCAGGGAGTCTACTAATGAAAAACTGTTTTTT
clone size: NA; V gene: TRBV27; J gene: TRBJ2-1; D gene: TRBD2; CDR3 protein: CASSSNIIGGNEQFF; CDR3 DNA: TGTGCCAGCAGTTCGAATATTATCGGGGGGAATGAGCAGTTCTTC
clone size: NA; V gene: TRBV5-1; J gene: TRBJ2-3; D gene: TRBD1; CDR3 protein: CASTYRDRGSVSDTQYF; CDR3 DNA: TGCGCCAGCACCTACCGGGACAGGGGTTCAGTTTCAGATACGCAGTATTTT
clone size: once; V gene: TRBV7-9; J gene: TRBJ2-5; D gene: TRBD2; CDR3 protein: CASSLVTSGRKETQYF; CDR3 DNA: TGTGCCAGCAGCTTAGTGACTAGCGGGAGAAAAGAGACCCAGTACTTC
clone size: NA; V gene: TRBV29-1; J gene: TRBJ2-1; D gene: NA; CDR3 protein: CSVEPTTLYNEQFF; CDR3 DNA: TGCAGCGTTGAGCCGACTACTCTTTACAATGAGCAGTTCTTC
clone size: NA; V gene: TRBV19; J gene: TRBJ2-7; D gene: NA; CDR3 protein: CASSPELTFSYEQYF; CDR3 DNA: TGTGCCAGTAGTCCCGAACTGACCTTCTCCTACGAGCAGTACTTC
clone size: NA; V gene: TRBV4-3; J gene: TRBJ1-2; D gene: TRBD1; CDR3 protein: CASSLYRGDYGYTF; CDR3 DNA: TGCGCCAGCAGCCTATACAGGGGTGACTATGGCTACACCTTC
clone size: once; V gene: TRBV13; J gene: TRBJ2-7; D gene: NA; CDR3 protein: CASSTGPFSEQYF; CDR3 DNA: TGTGCCAGCAGCACTGGACCCTTCTCCGAGCAGTACTTC
clone size: NA; V gene: TRBV6-5; J gene: TRBJ1-1; D gene: NA; CDR3 protein: CASSYVGGGNTEAFF; CDR3 DNA: TGTGCCAGCAGTTATGTTGGGGGGGGGAACACTGAAGCTTTCTTT
clone size: NA; V gene: TRBV27; J gene: TRBJ2-3; D gene: TRBD2; CDR3 protein: CASTPGGPDTQYF; CDR3 DNA: TGTGCCAGCACCCCGGGGGGGCCAGATACGCAGTATTTT
clone size: NA; V gene: TRBV13; J gene: TRBJ1-3; D gene: TRBD1; CDR3 protein: CASSTSTGSGNTIYF; CDR3 DNA: TGTGCCAGCAGCACCTCGACAGGGTCTGGAAACACCATATATTTT
clone size: NA; V gene: TRBV7-6; J gene: TRBJ2-7; D gene: TRBD1; CDR3 protein: CASSQPGTGGYEQYF; CDR3 DNA: TGTGCCAGCAGCCAACCCGGGACAGGGGGCTACGAGCAGTACTTC
clone size: NA; V gene: TRBV5-1; J gene: TRBJ2-7; D gene: TRBD1; CDR3 protein: CASSPRDRVAGEQYF; CDR3 DNA: TGCGCCAGCAGCCCCCGGGACAGGGTGGCAGGCGAGCAGTACTTC
clone size: NA; V gene: TRBV11-2; J gene: TRBJ2-5; D gene: TRBD2; CDR3 protein: CASSLGSYFERGTLETQYF; CDR3 DNA: TGTGCCAGCAGCCTAGGGTCGTATTTCGAGCGGGGGACTTTAGAGACCCAGTACTTC
clone size: NA; V gene: TRBV21-1; J gene: TRBJ2-7; D gene: NA; CDR3 protein: CASSKESRAGEQYF; CDR3 DNA: TGTGCCAGCAGCAAAGAGAGCAGGGCGGGTGAGCAGTACTTC
clone size: NA; V gene: TRBV6-4; J gene: TRBJ2-1; D gene: NA; CDR3 protein: CASSDFPDRREQFF; CDR3 DNA: TGTGCCAGCAGTGACTTCCCGGACCGGAGGGAGCAGTTCTTC
clone size: few; V gene: TRBV11-2; J gene: TRBJ2-7; D gene: NA; CDR3 protein: CASSLTTYEQYF; CDR3 DNA: TGTGCCAGCAGCTTAACTACCTACGAGCAGTACTTC
clone size: NA; V gene: TRBV7-2; J gene: TRBJ2-7; D gene: NA; CDR3 protein: CASSLGLSSYEQYF; CDR3 DNA: TGTGCCAGCAGCTTAGGGTTAAGCTCCTACGAGCAGTACTTC
clone size: NA; V gene: TRBV5-6; J gene: TRBJ1-4; D gene: NA; CDR3 protein: CASSLTGMANEKLFF; CDR3 DNA: TGTGCCAGCAGCCTAACAGGGATGGCTAATGAAAAACTGTTTTTT
clone size: NA; V gene: TRBV6-6; J gene: TRBJ2-5; D gene: NA; CDR3 protein: CASSYSGSSQETQYF; CDR3 DNA: TGTGCCAGCAGTTACTCCGGCTCCAGTCAGGAGACCCAGTACTTC
clone size: once; V gene: TRBV5-6; J gene: TRBJ2-7; D gene: TRBD1; CDR3 protein: CASSLAGQGIYEQYF; CDR3 DNA: TGTGCCAGCAGCTTGGCCGGACAGGGGATCTACGAGCAGTACTTC
clone size: NA; V gene: TRBV7-2; J gene: TRBJ2-7; D gene: TRBD2; CDR3 protein: CASSFGGAEQYF; CDR3 DNA: TGTGCCAGCAGCTTCGGGGGGGCCGAGCAGTACTTC
clone size: NA; V gene: TRBV2; J gene: TRBJ1-1; D gene: NA; CDR3 protein: CASTPRFGTEAFF; CDR3 DNA: TGTGCCAGCACCCCACGATTCGGCACTGAAGCTTTCTTT
clone size: NA; V gene: TRBV19; J gene: TRBJ2-7; D gene: NA; CDR3 protein: CASSIEGTGWYEQYF; CDR3 DNA: TGTGCCAGTAGTATTGAGGGAACGGGATGGTACGAGCAGTACTTC
clone size: NA; V gene: TRBV4-3; J gene: TRBJ2-5; D gene: NA; CDR3 protein: CASSQDVTSRTQYF; CDR3 DNA: TGCGCCAGCAGCCAAGATGTCACCTCCCGGACCCAGTACTTC
clone size: once; V gene: TRBV7-2; J gene: TRBJ2-7; D gene: NA; CDR3 protein: CASSFSSGTYEQYF; CDR3 DNA: TGTGCCAGCAGCTTCTCGTCGGGGACCTACGAGCAGTACTTC
clone size: NA; V gene: TRBV27; J gene: TRBJ2-1; D gene: NA; CDR3 protein: CASSLSQGSEQFF; CDR3 DNA: TGTGCCAGCAGTTTATCCCAGGGTTCTGAGCAGTTCTTC
clone size: NA; V gene: TRBV4-1; J gene: TRBJ1-6; D gene: NA; CDR3 protein: CASSQRTDYNSPLHF; CDR3 DNA: TGCGCCAGCAGCCAGAGGACGGATTATAATTCACCCCTCCACTTT
clone size: NA; V gene: TRBV6-6; J gene: TRBJ2-7; D gene: NA; CDR3 protein: CASSYTGVYEQYF; CDR3 DNA: TGTGCCAGCAGTTACACGGGAGTCTACGAGCAGTACTTC
clone size: NA; V gene: TRBV10-1; J gene: TRBJ1-4; D gene: TRBD1; CDR3 protein: CASLSGQGGQTNEKLFF; CDR3 DNA: TGCGCCAGCCTTTCGGGACAGGGGGGACAGACTAATGAAAAACTGTTTTTT
clone size: NA; V gene: TRBV27; J gene: TRBJ1-1; D gene: TRBD1; CDR3 protein: CASSPGQGAVNTEAFF; CDR3 DNA: TGTGCCAGCAGTCCAGGACAGGGCGCGGTGAACACTGAAGCTTTCTTT
clone size: NA; V gene: TRBV27; J gene: TRBJ1-1; D gene: NA; CDR3 protein: CASSLSVTGSTEAFF; CDR3 DNA: TGTGCCAGCAGTTTATCGGTGACAGGAAGCACTGAAGCTTTCTTT
clone size: once; V gene: TRBV6-1; J gene: TRBJ1-2; D gene: NA; CDR3 protein: CASRPTGNYGYTF; CDR3 DNA: TGTGCCAGCAGACCTACAGGGAACTATGGCTACACCTTC
clone size: NA; V gene: TRBV25-1; J gene: TRBJ2-5; D gene: TRBD2; CDR3 protein: CASSEEWTSGSRETQYF; CDR3 DNA: TGTGCCAGCAGTGAAGAATGGACTAGCGGGAGTCGGGAGACCCAGTACTTC
clone size: NA; V gene: TRBV7-9; J gene: TRBJ2-1; D gene: NA; CDR3 protein: CASSPKVVEQFF; CDR3 DNA: TGTGCCAGCAGCCCAAAGGTGGTGGAGCAGTTCTTC
clone size: NA; V gene: TRBV19; J gene: TRBJ2-7; D gene: TRBD1; CDR3 protein: CASRTGTGTHEQYF; CDR3 DNA: TGTGCCAGTAGAACCGGGACAGGGACCCACGAGCAGTACTTC
clone size: NA; V gene: TRBV9; J gene: TRBJ1-1; D gene: NA; CDR3 protein: CASSVEGEVGEAFF; CDR3 DNA: TGTGCCAGCAGCGTAGAGGGGGAAGTGGGTGAAGCTTTCTTT
clone size: NA; V gene: TRBV5-8; J gene: TRBJ2-1; D gene: NA; CDR3 protein: CASSSTPLGEQFF; CDR3 DNA: TGTGCCAGCAGCTCCACCCCTCTGGGTGAGCAGTTCTTC
clone size: NA; V gene: TRBV5-6; J gene: TRBJ2-1; D gene: TRBD2; CDR3 protein: CASSWGLAPSNEQFF; CDR3 DNA: TGTGCCAGCAGCTGGGGACTAGCGCCATCGAATGAGCAGTTCTTC
clone size: NA; V gene: TRBV5-1; J gene: TRBJ2-7; D gene: TRBD2; CDR3 protein: CASSLIPGAGEVYEQYF; CDR3 DNA: TGCGCCAGCAGCTTGATCCCGGGTGCGGGGGAGGTCTACGAGCAGTACTTC
clone size: NA; V gene: TRBV21-1; J gene: TRBJ1-5; D gene: NA; CDR3 protein: CASSKGGGVGSNQPQHF; CDR3 DNA: TGTGCCAGCAGCAAAGGCGGGGGTGTAGGATCTAATCAGCCCCAGCATTTT
clone size: once; V gene: TRBV11-2; J gene: TRBJ2-5; D gene: NA; CDR3 protein: CASSLVGMSETQYF; CDR3 DNA: TGTGCCAGCAGCTTGGTGGGGATGTCAGAGACCCAGTACTTC
clone size: once; V gene: TRBV7-7; J gene: TRBJ2-3; D gene: TRBD2; CDR3 protein: CASSLGGGRTDTQYF; CDR3 DNA: TGTGCTAGCAGCTTAGGCGGGGGGAGAACAGATACGCAGTATTTT
clone size: NA; V gene: TRBV30; J gene: TRBJ2-3; D gene: NA; CDR3 protein: CAWSVPSAGTDTQYF; CDR3 DNA: TGTGCCTGGAGTGTACCCTCGGCGGGCACAGATACGCAGTATTTT
clone size: NA; V gene: TRBV10-2; J gene: TRBJ2-7; D gene: NA; CDR3 protein: CASSESNARYEQYF; CDR3 DNA: TGCGCCAGCAGTGAGTCGAACGCGCGCTACGAGCAGTACTTC
clone size: once; V gene: TRBV5-6; J gene: TRBJ2-6; D gene: NA; CDR3 protein: CASGPASRVGVLTF; CDR3 DNA: TGTGCCAGCGGACCTGCCTCTCGGGTCGGCGTCCTGACTTTC
clone size: few; V gene: TRBV6-6; J gene: TRBJ1-6; D gene: NA; CDR3 protein: CASRQFTLHF; CDR3 DNA: TGTGCCAGCAGGCAGTTTACCCTCCACTTT
clone size: NA; V gene: TRBV19; J gene: TRBJ1-5; D gene: TRBD1; CDR3 protein: CATSLTGGLSNQPQHF; CDR3 DNA: TGTGCCACTTCCTTGACAGGGGGCTTGAGCAATCAGCCCCAGCATTTT
clone size: NA; V gene: TRBV4-2; J gene: TRBJ1-5; D gene: NA; CDR3 protein: CASSQSQASNQPQHF; CDR3 DNA: TGTGCCAGCAGCCAATCACAGGCTAGCAATCAGCCCCAGCATTTT
clone size: NA; V gene: TRBV7-9; J gene: TRBJ1-1; D gene: NA; CDR3 protein: CASSPLNTEAFF; CDR3 DNA: TGTGCCAGCAGCCCGTTGAACACTGAAGCTTTCTTT
clone size: few; V gene: TRBV2; J gene: TRBJ2-7; D gene: TRBD1; CDR3 protein: CASSEPSTGVSYEQYF; CDR3 DNA: TGTGCCAGCAGTGAACCCTCGACAGGGGTGTCCTACGAGCAGTACTTC
clone size: NA; V gene: TRBV9; J gene: TRBJ1-2; D gene: NA; CDR3 protein: CASSVGYGYTF; CDR3 DNA: TGTGCCAGCAGCGTAGGCTATGGCTACACCTTC
clone size: NA; V gene: TRBV5-5; J gene: TRBJ2-5; D gene: TRBD1; CDR3 protein: CASSDGTGGGETQYF; CDR3 DNA: TGTGCCAGCAGCGATGGGACAGGGGGAGGAGAGACCCAGTACTTC